This TCR beta chain came from a study of graft-versus-host responses after intestinal transplantation. Overall study context: Among the recipients, all got anti-thymocyte globulin induction and then tacrolimus and steroids for approximately 3 years.

As concerns this clone: The antigen is not known.

Clones were sequenced by immunoSEQ multiplex PCR, and TCRdb holds only the in-frame ones, with some missing. The table lists roughly 93,000 clones, about 93% of them singletons. Study findings and constraints: Recipient marrow showed GvH clones, some seen first in ileum or blood. When patients had graft-donor T cell macrochimerism, their allografts held high graft-versus-host to host-versus-graft clonal ratios.

CDR3 length equals 16 residues. The germline gives CDR1 LGHNA, CDR2 YSLEER. V dropped 3 bases and J dropped 6; count of bases not matched to a gene: 11. Sequenced material: unstimulated CD8+ T cells sorted from spleen or lymph node cells, taken before intestinal transplant. The clonotype comes from a human donor who received an intestinal transplant. V usage is TRBV4-3 and J usage is TRBJ2-1; 7 positions match TRBD1. Here the CDR3 reads CASSHATGTVGNEQFF. DNA for the CDR3: TGCGCCAGCAGCCATGCCACCGGGACAGTGGGCAATGAGCAGTTCTTC.